The T cell receptor (beta chain) described here comes from a study of blood T cell repertoires in COVID-19. On the study more broadly: Italy, Spain and the United States were the sources of the convalescent and acute COVID-19 samples. PBMCs, B-cell-depleted T cells, or T cells provided the cDNA or gDNA that made up the material.

This clone was picked up a small number of times. Under the authors' procedure: Estimation of nucleated cell counts relied on the amplification of reference gene primers. Assay: immunoSEQ multiplex PCR; the TCRdb copy retains only in-frame clones and omits some. That table gives V, J and clone size, and the DNA gave D and trimming. The table includes some 300,000 clones, approximately 86% detected once. CDR1 and CDR2 (germline): LGHNA, YSLEER. Losses at the gene ends were 1 base for V and 0 bases for J; bases not matched to a gene: 8. This CDR3 contains 19 residues. V usage is TRBV4-3 and J usage is TRBJ1-6, with 8 bases lining up with TRBD1. The source of this sequence is a man in his sixties or seventies with acute or convalescent COVID-19. Material: peripheral blood. The CDR3 coding sequence is TGCGCCAGCAGCCAAGGACCACAGGGGGGGAGCTCCTATAATTCACCCCTCCACTTT. Translating gives CASSQGPQGGSSYNSPLHF.